The 14 T cell receptor beta chains listed next were all sequenced from one sample in a study of cytomegalovirus exposure and HLA in healthy donors. PCR employed 60 Vbeta and 13 Jbeta primers. Generated by immunoSEQ multiplex PCR, the TCRdb table keeps only in-frame clones and is missing some. The data contain 80,000 to 130,000 clones, around 83% of them singletons. Specimen: PBMCs. The receptors here all came from a woman in her late teens or twenties in good health and CMV-seronegative.

The genes are TRBV9 and TRBJ2-2; 11 bases match TRBD2. The CDR3 is 17 residues long. Germline trimming cut 4 bases from V and 1 base from J; bases unmatched to any gene: 6. CDR1 SGDLS and CDR2 YYNGEE come from the germline V gene. This chain's CDR3 is CASSISTSGENTGELFF. The DNA for the CDR3 is TGTGCCAGCAGCATATCGACTAGCGGGGAGAACACCGGGGAGCTGTTTTTT.

The chain employs TRBV19 and TRBJ1-6, with D tentatively TRBD1 (5 bases). Germline V gene data show CDR1 as LNHDA and CDR2 as SQIVND (reference sequence). CDR3 length equals 15 residues. V dropped 6 bases and J dropped 9 bases, with 18 bases sitting between them. This CDR3 reads CASRSFRGDSSPLHF. CDR3 coding DNA: TGTGCCAGTAGGTCGTTTAGGGGTGATAGTTCACCCCTCCACTTT. Together with reference TRBV19 and TRBJ1-6, the CDR3 gives the full variable domain: DGGITQSPKYLFRKEGQNVTLSCEQNLNHDAMYWYRQDPGQGLRLIYYSQIVNDFQKGDIAEGYSVSREKKESFPLTVTSAQKNPTAFYLCASRSFRGDSSPLHFGNGTRLTVT.

This chain uses TRBV5-6 with TRBJ1-2; D might be TRBD1 (6 bases). The CDR3 spans 15 residues. V lost 4 bases and J lost 5, with 18 bases in between. Germline assignment: CDR1 SGHDT and CDR2 YYEEEE. This CDR3 reads CASSNDWGGAYGYTF. In DNA form, the CDR3 reads TGTGCCAGCAGCAACGACTGGGGGGGCGCGTATGGCTACACCTTC.

V gene TRBV5-8 combines with J gene TRBJ1-1, with 7 bases matching TRBD1. Trimming removed 2 bases from V and 5 bases from J; junction bases left unmatched: 6. Per the germline V gene, CDR1 is SGHTS and CDR2 is YDEGEE. The CDR3 is 14 residues long. The CDR3 spells CASSLRQGWTEAFF. The CDR3 nucleotides are TGTGCCAGCAGCTTACGACAGGGTTGGACTGAAGCTTTCTTT.

This sequence joins TRBV29-1 and TRBJ2-1, with 10 positions matching TRBD2. With 0 bases clipped from V and 15 bases from J, the junction kept 14 bases outside the gene matches. From germline, CDR1 is SQVTM and CDR2 ANQGSEA. The CDR3 runs 15 residues. The CDR3 nucleotides read TGCAGCGTTGAAGACGTAGCGGGAGGCCCCGGCGGATGGTTCTTC. It translates to CSVEDVAGGPGGWFF.

V usage is TRBV11-2 and J usage is TRBJ2-1, with 11 bases aligning to TRBD2. Trimming removed 5 bases from V and 8 bases from J; junction bases left unmatched: 20. Germline loops: CDR1 SGHAT, CDR2 FQNNGV. The CDR3 totals 19 residues. CDR3 coding DNA: TGTGCCAGCAGCCGGAGGGAGAGGATACTAGCGGGAGAACCCTATGAGCAGTTCTTC. Translated, it gives CASSRRERILAGEPYEQFF.

This rearrangement joins TRBV5-1 to TRBJ2-7; a possible D gene is TRBD1 (6 bases). CDR3 length: 14 amino acids. The germline CDR1 and CDR2 sequences are SGHRS and YFSETQ. Trimming pared 3 bases from V and 3 bases from J, leaving 13 bases between. CDR3 in DNA: TGCGCCAGCAGCTACTTGGGGGCGTACTACGAGCAGTACTTC. This translates into CASSYLGAYYEQYF.

This clone was recorded once. V gene TRBV25-1 combines with J gene TRBJ2-4, with D perhaps TRBD1 (5 bases). The CDR3 sequence is 13 residues long. Germline loops: CDR1 MGHDK, CDR2 SYGVNS. Trimming removed 8 bases from V and 3 bases from J, with 11 bases in between. The CDR3 DNA follows: TGTGCCAGCCTCATAAGGGGCAAAAACATTCAGTACTTC. This encodes CASLIRGKNIQYF.

The V call is TRBV4-3, the J call TRBJ1-1, with 7 positions matching TRBD1. Germline CDR1 is LGHNA and CDR2 is YSLEER. The CDR3 has 18 amino acids. V was pared by 1 base and J by 1 base, with 12 bases of the junction left unmatched. CDR3 sequence reads: CASSQAIRDSQGNTEAFF. CDR3 coding DNA: TGCGCCAGCAGCCAAGCGATCCGGGACAGCCAAGGGAACACTGAAGCTTTCTTT.

The chain carries TRBV7-2 and TRBJ2-3, with a weak D call TRBD2 (5 bases). Deletions cut 7 bases from V and 5 bases from J, with 19 bases between. The germline V gene encodes CDR1 SGHTA and CDR2 FQGNSA. The CDR3 length is 15 residues. This chain's CDR3 is CASTAPGEPGDTQYF. CDR3 in DNA: TGTGCCAGCACAGCGCCCGGGGAGCCGGGAGATACGCAGTATTTT.

The chain joins TRBV19 to TRBJ1-2; the match to TRBD1 covers 7 bases. Germline lookup yields CDR1 LNHDA and CDR2 SQIVND (reference sequence). The CDR3 extends over 15 amino acids. Trimming removed 3 bases from V and 4 bases from J; junction bases left unmatched: 8. The CDR3: CASSMVQGGSYGYTF. CDR3 DNA: TGTGCCAGTAGTATGGTTCAGGGGGGAAGCTATGGCTACACCTTC.

V and J are TRBV7-9 and TRBJ2-5; 8 bases are shared with TRBD2. CDR3 length: 13 residues. Germline assignment: CDR1 SEHNR and CDR2 FQNEAQ (reference sequence). Germline trimming cut 7 bases from V and 4 bases from J; bases unmatched to any gene: 5. CDR3 sequence reads: CASTQRGIETQYF. The CDR3 DNA reads TGTGCCAGCACTCAGCGGGGGATAGAGACCCAGTACTTC.

The J gene is TRBJ1-4, the V gene TRBV27, with D maybe TRBD1 (5 bases). This CDR3 spans 16 amino acids. V was trimmed by 8 bases and J by 2 bases, leaving 18 bases between them. The germline gives CDR1 MNHEY, CDR2 SMNVEV (reference sequence). For the CDR3, the DNA is TGTGCCAGCTCCCCAGGGTTACTGGGTACTAATGAAAAACTGTTTTTT. Amino acid sequence: CASSPGLLGTNEKLFF.

V gene TRBV19 combines with J gene TRBJ2-1, with D tentatively TRBD1 (6 bases). V lost 8 bases to trimming and J lost 0 bases, with 17 bases between them. This CDR3 contains 16 residues. Germline V gene data show CDR1 as LNHDA and CDR2 as SQIVND (reference sequence). CDR3 in DNA: TGTGCCAGTCCCAGAGGGGGTAAAGGCTCCTACAATGAGCAGTTCTTC. Protein: CASPRGGKGSYNEQFF.